These 26 T cell receptor beta chains share one sample of origin, sequenced in a study of blood T cell repertoires in COVID-19. The repertoire was sequenced with immunoSEQ multiplex PCR; TCRdb's copy has only in-frame clones and lacks some. In the table there are some 82,000 clones, 81% of which are singletons. Sequencing was carried out using peripheral blood. The receptors originated from a man aged 80 or over with acute or convalescent COVID-19.

This chain connects TRBV5-1 to TRBJ2-3; 10 nucleotides line up with TRBD2. Germline values: CDR1 SGHRS, CDR2 YFSETQ. This CDR3 region has 17 residues. Germline trimming cut 0 bases from V and 3 bases from J; bases unmatched to any gene: 7. The CDR3 reads CASSLVPSGSGTDTQYF. The CDR3 DNA reads TGCGCCAGCAGCTTGGTCCCTAGCGGGAGTGGGACAGATACGCAGTATTTT.

The V and J genes are TRBV5-1 and TRBJ2-7; the match to TRBD2 covers 10 bases. The V gene's germline CDR1 is SGHRS and CDR2 YFSETQ. Trimming cost V 3 bases and J 1 base; bases outside gene matches: 1. This CDR3 has 14 residues. CDR3 residues: CASSWTSGSYEQYF. In DNA, the CDR3 is TGCGCCAGCAGCTGGACTAGCGGTTCCTACGAGCAGTACTTC.

This clone occurred once. The chain recombines TRBV5-6 with TRBJ1-2; tentative D call: TRBD1 (6 bases). CDR1 and CDR2 from the germline V gene are SGHDT and YYEEEE. The CDR3 sequence is 15 residues long. V shed 4 bases and J shed 7 bases, with 20 bases lying between them. The CDR3 spells CASSQRQTNRAGYTF. The CDR3 DNA follows: TGTGCCAGCAGCCAGAGACAGACCAACAGGGCTGGCTACACCTTC.

This clone showed up just a few times. The chain links TRBV9 to TRBJ2-3; 8 bases map to TRBD2. J was trimmed by 3 bases and V by 3 bases; bases with no gene match: 12. The CDR3 runs 17 residues. Germline V CDR1 and CDR2: SGDLS, YYNGEE. In DNA, the CDR3 is TGTGCCAGCAGCGGAGCTACCGGGACTAGTATAACAGATACGCAGTATTTT. Amino acids: CASSGATGTSITDTQYF. Supplemented by reference TRBV9 and TRBJ2-3, the full variable domain reads DSGVTQTPKHLITATGQRVTLRCSPRSGDLSVYWYQQSLDQGLQFLIQYYNGEERAKGNILERFSAQQFPDLHSELNLSSLELGDSALYFCASSGATGTSITDTQYFGPGTRLTVL.

V gene TRBV7-2 combines with J gene TRBJ1-1, with D unclear. CDR3 length: 14 amino acids. V gave up 5 bases and J gave up 0 bases, with 10 bases separating them. Per germline, CDR1 SGHTA and CDR2 FQGNSA. The CDR3, as DNA: TGTGCCAGCAGCCCCGCCGGGGTGAACACTGAAGCTTTCTTT. Its protein is CASSPAGVNTEAFF.

The chain links TRBV20-1 to TRBJ1-1; D is undetermined. Trimming took off 6 bases at V and 4 bases at J, with 9 bases between the two ends. CDR3 length equals 11 residues. From germline, CDR1 is DFQATT and CDR2 SNEGSKA (reference sequence). The CDR3 coding sequence is TGCAGTGCGAGACCTGTCACTGAAGCTTTCTTT. Protein: CSARPVTEAFF.

Comments on this clone: Different DNA sequences within this sample yield the same CDR3. The rearrangement uses TRBV12-3 or TRBV12-4 and TRBJ2-7; D possibly corresponds to TRBD1 (6 bases). V was trimmed by 2 bases and J by 1 base, leaving 6 bases between them. The CDR3 extends over 13 amino acids. This CDR3 reads CASSLQGSYEQYF. The CDR3 DNA is TGTGCCAGCAGTTTACAGGGGTCCTACGAGCAGTACTTC.

This clone was seen a single time. The chain is built from TRBV14 and TRBJ1-1; TRBD1 aligns across 11 bases. This CDR3 has 15 amino acids. The V and J ends lost 2 bases and 7 bases, in that order; junction bases with no gene match: 6. Germline V lookup: CDR1 SGHDN, CDR2 FVKESK. The CDR3 region is CASSQLDRGLGEAFF. CDR3 DNA: TGTGCCAGCAGCCAATTGGACAGGGGGCTTGGTGAAGCTTTCTTT.

The J gene is TRBJ1-5, the V gene TRBV7-8, with TRBD1 matching 8 bases. Germline CDR1 is SGHVS and CDR2 is FQNEAQ. V lost 1 base and J lost 7; bases outside the gene matches: 6. The CDR3 has 15 residues. In DNA, the CDR3 is TGTGCCAGCAGCTTAGTGGGTACAGGGGGACAGCCCCAGCATTTT. It yields the protein CASSLVGTGGQPQHF.

The chain uses TRBV20-1 and TRBJ2-3, with unresolved D. Trimming removed 5 bases from V and 6 bases from J, with 6 bases in between. CDR1 and CDR2 (germline): DFQATT, SNEGSKA (reference sequence). The CDR3 runs 10 residues. For the CDR3, the DNA is TGCAGTGCTCAGAGGGATACGCAGTATTTT. Its protein is CSAQRDTQYF.

This chain connects TRBV2 to TRBJ2-5; D perhaps matches TRBD2 (6 bases). V dropped 8 bases and J dropped 5 bases, with 12 bases sitting between them. Germline V CDR1 and CDR2: SNHLY, FYNNEI. There are 12 residues in the CDR3. The CDR3 spells CASGRHGETQYF. The CDR3 DNA sequence: TGTGCCAGCGGGAGGCATGGGGAGACCCAGTACTTC.

This clone occurred a few times. The rearrangement links TRBV24-1 to TRBJ2-1; TRBD1 matches at 11 bases. This CDR3 has 12 amino acids. In germline, CDR1 is KGHDR, CDR2 SFDVKD. After removal of 9 bases from V and 7 bases from J, the junction contained 1 base not matched to a gene. The CDR3 region is CATRDRGNEQFF. The CDR3 DNA follows: TGTGCCACCCGGGACAGGGGGAATGAGCAGTTCTTC.

The V gene is TRBV6-5, the J gene TRBJ1-1; no reliable D call. CDR3 length: 13 residues. CDR1 is MNHEY, CDR2 SVGAGI, per germline. V lost 2 bases and J lost 2, with 6 bases in between. The CDR3 DNA sequence: TGTGCCAGCAGTTACGATGGCAACACTGAAGCTTTCTTT. As protein: CASSYDGNTEAFF.

The chain carries TRBV10-2 and TRBJ2-3; 11 nucleotides match TRBD2. V was clipped by 7 bases and J by 6 bases; unmatched bases: 3. Germline V gene data show CDR1 as WSHSY and CDR2 as SAAADI. CDR3 length: 13 amino acids. The chain's CDR3 is CASTLAGEDTQYF. The CDR3 nucleotides read TGCGCCAGCACACTAGCGGGAGAGGATACGCAGTATTTT.

This chain joins TRBV28 and TRBJ2-7, with D perhaps matching TRBD2 (5 bases). Trimming cost V 6 bases and J 0 bases, with 12 bases left between them. Germline assignment: CDR1 MDHEN and CDR2 SYDVKM. There are 14 residues in the CDR3. As DNA, the CDR3 is TGTGCCAGCAGGTCTAGCCTAAGCTCCTACGAGCAGTACTTC. Translating it yields CASRSSLSSYEQYF.

The J gene is TRBJ2-6, the V gene TRBV19, with 8 bases that match TRBD1. The germline gives CDR1 LNHDA, CDR2 SQIVND (reference sequence). The CDR3 length is 16 residues. J was trimmed by 3 bases and V by 4 bases; bases with no gene match: 5. For the CDR3, the DNA is TGTGCCAGTAGTAGCTTAGGGACAGGTGGGGCCAACGTCCTGACTTTC. It codes for CASSSLGTGGANVLTF. Full variable domain (missing parts from reference TRBV19 and TRBJ2-6): DGGITQSPKYLFRKEGQNVTLSCEQNLNHDAMYWYRQDPGQGLRLIYYSQIVNDFQKGDIAEGYSVSREKKESFPLTVTSAQKNPTAFYLCASSSLGTGGANVLTFGAGSRLTVL.

The genes are TRBV10-3 and TRBJ1-1; 8 nucleotides agree with TRBD1. CDR3 length: 13 amino acids. CDR1 and CDR2 (germline): ENHRY, SYGVKD. Trimming at V came to 4 bases and at J to 5 bases, leaving 3 bases not matched to a gene. The CDR3 nucleotides read TGTGCCATCAGTGCGACAGGGGAAACTGAAGCTTTCTTT. Its translation: CAISATGETEAFF.

V and J are TRBV2 and TRBJ1-2; 7 bases line up with TRBD1. With V trimmed by 2 bases and J by 2 bases, 2 bases remained unmatched. Germline V gene data show CDR1 as SNHLY and CDR2 as FYNNEI. The CDR3 runs to 14 residues. The CDR3 nucleotides are TGTGCCAGCAGTGAAACACAGGGGAACTATGGCTACACCTTC. Its translation: CASSETQGNYGYTF. Together with reference TRBV2 and TRBJ1-2, the CDR3 gives the full variable domain: EPEVTQTPSHQVTQMGQEVILRCVPISNHLYFYWYRQILGQKVEFLVSFYNNEISEKSEIFDDQFSVERPDGSNFTLKIRSTKLEDSAMYFCASSETQGNYGYTFGSGTRLTVV.

This clone was seen only once. The rearrangement joins TRBV27 to TRBJ2-3; 8 bases agree with TRBD1. In germline, CDR1 is MNHEY, CDR2 SMNVEV (reference sequence). The V segment lost 4 bases and the J segment 3 bases; nucleotides outside the gene matches: 6. The CDR3 runs 15 residues. The CDR3 protein is CASSSGQGRTDTQYF. CDR3 bases: TGTGCCAGCAGTTCCGGACAGGGAAGAACAGATACGCAGTATTTT.

The rearrangement uses TRBV27 and TRBJ2-1; no clear D gene. The CDR3 runs 13 residues. Germline lookup yields CDR1 MNHEY and CDR2 SMNVEV (reference sequence). The V and J ends lost 7 bases and 9 bases respectively, with 16 bases between them. CDR3 sequence: CASKSYPSGEQFF. For the CDR3, the DNA is TGTGCCAGCAAGTCCTATCCCTCAGGTGAGCAGTTCTTC.

The rearrangement links TRBV5-6 to TRBJ1-1; 9 bases fit TRBD1. V lost 4 bases, J lost 1 base, and 5 bases stayed unmatched. CDR3 size: 15 residues. Germline V gene sequence: CDR1 SGHDT, CDR2 YYEEEE. CDR3 sequence (DNA): TGTGCCAGCAGCGGGGACAGGGTCCAGAACACTGAAGCTTTCTTT. Translating gives CASSGDRVQNTEAFF.

The J gene is TRBJ1-4, the V gene TRBV10-2, with 7 bases identical to TRBD1. This CDR3 region has 15 residues. Germline V gives CDR1 WSHSY, CDR2 SAAADI. Germline trimming cut 6 bases from V and 8 bases from J; bases unmatched to any gene: 12. CDR3 region: CASSRDSQSGEKLFF. The CDR3 nucleotides read TGCGCCAGCAGCCGGGACAGCCAAAGCGGGGAAAAACTGTTTTTT.

The chain recombines TRBV14 with TRBJ1-2; D remains ambiguous. The V and J ends lost 1 base and 4 bases respectively, with 7 bases between them. The CDR3 covers 13 residues. Germline V gives CDR1 SGHDN, CDR2 FVKESK. The CDR3 spells CASSQARSYGYTF. DNA of the CDR3: TGTGCCAGCAGCCAAGCCAGGTCCTATGGCTACACCTTC.

V usage is TRBV3-1 (or the pseudogene TRBV3-2) and J usage is TRBJ1-2; D gene unclear. The CDR3 extends over 13 amino acids. The germline V gene has CDR1 LGHDT and CDR2 YNNKEL (reference sequence). Trimming shortened V by 1 base and J by 7 bases, and 10 bases separated the two germline ends. CDR3 coding DNA: TGTGCCAGCAGCCAAGGTTTCGAGTCTGGCTACACCTTC. It encodes CASSQGFESGYTF.

The chain has TRBV3-1 (or the pseudogene TRBV3-2) and TRBJ2-7; the D gene is possibly TRBD2 (6 bases). Trimming removed 0 bases from V and 8 bases from J, with 11 bases in between. CDR3 length: 13 residues. The germline V gene encodes CDR1 LGHDT and CDR2 YNNKEL (reference sequence). The CDR3 region is CASSQDRERKQYF. CDR3 bases: TGTGCCAGCAGCCAAGATCGGGAGAGGAAGCAGTACTTC.

The chain links TRBV5-1 to TRBJ1-6; a possible D gene is TRBD1 (5 bases). Germline CDR1 is SGHRS and CDR2 is YFSETQ. The CDR3 spans 15 residues. Trimming shortened V by 0 bases and J by 7 bases, and 11 bases separated the two germline ends. CDR3 loop: CASSLGGAENSPLHF. In DNA form, the CDR3 reads TGCGCCAGCAGCTTGGGCGGGGCGGAGAATTCACCCCTCCACTTT.